This T cell receptor beta chain was captured in a study of T cell changes during pregnancy in multiple sclerosis. The germline CDR1 and CDR2 sequences are MGHDK and SYGVNS. Trimming shortened V by 4 bases and J by 4 bases, and 2 bases separated the two germline ends. CDR3 length: 10 amino acids. Sequencing used immunoSEQ multiplex PCR; TCRdb keeps in-frame clones, though not all of them. The table includes around 63,000 clones, roughly 92% detected once. This receptor was identified in a female donor in good health, enrolled as a control in a pregnancy study. This sequence joins TRBV25-1 and TRBJ2-7, with D uncertain. The sequencing here drew on CD8+ T cells from peripheral blood mononuclear cells, taken in the third trimester of pregnancy. Here the CDR3 reads CASSAYEQYF. In DNA form, the CDR3 reads TGTGCCAGCAGTGCGTACGAGCAGTACTTC.